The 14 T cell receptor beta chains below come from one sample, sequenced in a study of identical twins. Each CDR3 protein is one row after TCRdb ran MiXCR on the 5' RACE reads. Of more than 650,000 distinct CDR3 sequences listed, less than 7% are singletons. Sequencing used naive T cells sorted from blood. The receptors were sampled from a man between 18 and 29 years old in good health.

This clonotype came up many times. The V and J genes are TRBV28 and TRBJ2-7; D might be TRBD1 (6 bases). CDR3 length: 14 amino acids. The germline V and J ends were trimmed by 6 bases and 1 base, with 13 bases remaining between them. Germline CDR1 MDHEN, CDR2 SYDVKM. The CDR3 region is CASSSTGASYEQYF. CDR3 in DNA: TGTGCCAGCAGCTCGACAGGAGCTTCCTACGAGCAGTACTTC.

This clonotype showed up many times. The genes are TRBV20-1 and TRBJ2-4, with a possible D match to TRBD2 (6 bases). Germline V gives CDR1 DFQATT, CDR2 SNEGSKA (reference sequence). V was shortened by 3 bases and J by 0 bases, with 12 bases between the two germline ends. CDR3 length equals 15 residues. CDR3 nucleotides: TGCAGTGCTAGTCGGGGGAGGAGAGCCAAAAACATTCAGTACTTC. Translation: CSASRGRRAKNIQYF.

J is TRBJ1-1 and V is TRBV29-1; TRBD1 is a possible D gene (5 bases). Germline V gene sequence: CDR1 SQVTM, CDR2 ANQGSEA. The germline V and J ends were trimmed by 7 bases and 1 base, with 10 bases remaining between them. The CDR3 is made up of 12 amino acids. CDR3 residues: CSGGLTNTEAFF. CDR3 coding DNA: TGCAGCGGGGGGTTAACGAACACTGAAGCTTTCTTT.

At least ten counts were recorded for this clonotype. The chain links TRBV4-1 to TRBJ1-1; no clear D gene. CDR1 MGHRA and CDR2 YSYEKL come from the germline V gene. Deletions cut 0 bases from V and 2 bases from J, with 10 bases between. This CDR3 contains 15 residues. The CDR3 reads CASSQEDQANTEAFF. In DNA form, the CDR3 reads TGCGCCAGCAGCCAAGAGGACCAGGCTAACACTGAAGCTTTCTTT.

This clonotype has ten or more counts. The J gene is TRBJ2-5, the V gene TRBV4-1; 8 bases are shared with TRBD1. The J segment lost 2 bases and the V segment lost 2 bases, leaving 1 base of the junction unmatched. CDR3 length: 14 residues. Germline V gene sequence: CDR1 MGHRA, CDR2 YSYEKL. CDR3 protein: CASSQRDRQETQYF. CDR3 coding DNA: TGCGCCAGCAGCCAACGGGACAGGCAAGAGACCCAGTACTTC.

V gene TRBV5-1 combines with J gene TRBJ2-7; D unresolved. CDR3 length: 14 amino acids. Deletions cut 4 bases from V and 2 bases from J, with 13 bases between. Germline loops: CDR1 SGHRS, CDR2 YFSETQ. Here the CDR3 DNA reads TGCGCCAGCAGCCGCGACCGGGTAACCTACGAGCAGTACGTC. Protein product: CASSRDRVTYEQYV.

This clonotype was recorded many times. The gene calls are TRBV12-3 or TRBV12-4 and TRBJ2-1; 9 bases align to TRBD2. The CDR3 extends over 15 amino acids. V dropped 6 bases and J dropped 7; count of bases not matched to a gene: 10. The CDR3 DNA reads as TGTGCCAGCAGCACAGCGGGAGGTTTCGATAATGAGCAGTTCTTC. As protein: CASSTAGGFDNEQFF.

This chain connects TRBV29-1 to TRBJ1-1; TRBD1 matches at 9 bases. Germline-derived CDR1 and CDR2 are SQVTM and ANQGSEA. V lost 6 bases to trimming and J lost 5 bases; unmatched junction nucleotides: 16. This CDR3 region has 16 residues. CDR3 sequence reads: CSVGEGGQGFRTEAFF. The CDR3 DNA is TGCAGCGTGGGGGAAGGGGGACAGGGATTTAGGACTGAAGCTTTCTTT.

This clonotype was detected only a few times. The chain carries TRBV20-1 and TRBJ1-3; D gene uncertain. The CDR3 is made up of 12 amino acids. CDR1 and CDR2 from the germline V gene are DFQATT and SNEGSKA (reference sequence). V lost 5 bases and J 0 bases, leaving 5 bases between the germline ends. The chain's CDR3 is CSARLSGNTIYF. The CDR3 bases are TGCAGTGCTCGGCTCTCTGGAAACACCATATATTTT.

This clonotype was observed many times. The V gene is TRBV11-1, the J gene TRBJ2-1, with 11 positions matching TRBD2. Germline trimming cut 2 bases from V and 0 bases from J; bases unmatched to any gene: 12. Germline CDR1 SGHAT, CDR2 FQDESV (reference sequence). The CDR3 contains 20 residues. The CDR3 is CASSLLKASGRKSSYNEQFF. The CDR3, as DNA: TGTGCCAGCAGCTTACTTAAGGCTAGCGGGAGGAAAAGCTCCTACAATGAGCAGTTCTTC.

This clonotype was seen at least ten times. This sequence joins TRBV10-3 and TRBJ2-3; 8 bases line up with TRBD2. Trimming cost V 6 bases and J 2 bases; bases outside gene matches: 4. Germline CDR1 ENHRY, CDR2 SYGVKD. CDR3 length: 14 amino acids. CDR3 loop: CAIRPGRDTDTQYF. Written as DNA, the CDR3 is TGTGCCATCAGGCCCGGGAGGGACACAGATACGCAGTATTTT.

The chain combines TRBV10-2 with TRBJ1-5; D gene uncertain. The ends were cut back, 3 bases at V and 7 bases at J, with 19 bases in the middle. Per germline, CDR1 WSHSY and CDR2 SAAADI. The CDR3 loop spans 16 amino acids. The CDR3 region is CASSEGSVVSAQPQHF. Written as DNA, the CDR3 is TGCGCCAGCAGTGAAGGGTCGGTGGTTTCGGCCCAGCCCCAGCATTTT.

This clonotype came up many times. CDR3 sequence (DNA): TGTGCCAGCAGTATGAGGGCCTACGAGCAGTACTTC. Its translation: CASSMRAYEQYF. The genes are TRBV6-2 or TRBV6-3 and TRBJ2-7, with D possibly being TRBD2 (5 bases). Trimming took 5 bases from V and 2 from J, leaving 7 bases between them. There are 12 residues in the CDR3. From germline, CDR1 is MNHEY and CDR2 SVGEGT.

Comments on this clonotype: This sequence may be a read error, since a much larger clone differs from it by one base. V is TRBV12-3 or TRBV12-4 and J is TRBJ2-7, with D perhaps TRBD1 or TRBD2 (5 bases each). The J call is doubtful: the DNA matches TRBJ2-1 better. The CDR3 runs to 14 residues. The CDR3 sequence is CASSFPGTPYEQFF. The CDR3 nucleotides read TGTGCCAGCAGTTTCCCGGGGACCCCCTACGAGCAGTTCTTC.